The source of this T cell receptor beta chain is a study of human T cells and chemical hapten exposure. Study overall: 2% DPC applied to a 2 cm by 2 cm arm area sensitized donors. Patients, chiefly female, had alopecia areata, totalis or universalis. Across samples, TCR yields varied, mostly owing to small differences in pooled library volumes. The study's findings and limits: Against controls, expanded TCRs gave rise to significantly more large CDR3 similarity clusters.

TCRdb redid the calling of the RACE reads with MiXCR, one entry per CDR3 protein. The repertoire holds a few hundred thousand distinct CDR3 sequences, with roughly 4.8% as singletons. Per germline, CDR1 MNHEY and CDR2 SVGEGT. With V trimmed by 6 bases and J by 3 bases, 5 bases remained unmatched. The CDR3 spans 13 residues. The sample's time point: patch test 1, 2 weeks after DPC sensitization. Treatment defined: therapeutic diphenylcyclopropenone sensitization with weekly scalp DPC. On this clonotype: The antigen remains unidentified.

The J gene is TRBJ2-7, the V gene TRBV6-2 or TRBV6-3, with 7 nucleotides matching TRBD1. The sequence derives from a woman aged 45-59 years with alopecia areata. Some clones in this sample may be carry-over from other donors' samples. Source: whole blood, taken in connection with sensitization to the hapten diphenylcyclopropenone (DPC). The CDR3 reads CASRKRTGYEQYF. The CDR3, as DNA: TGTGCCAGCAGGAAACGGACAGGCTACGAGCAGTACTTC.